Each of the 17 T cell receptor beta chains below was sequenced from the same sample in a study of siplizumab effects on memory and regulatory T cells. Using immunoSEQ multiplex PCR, the repertoire was profiled, and TCRdb retains in-frame clones only, with some absent. The sample contains some 90,000 clones, approximately 90% of which appear only once. The sample consisted of CD4+ T cells sorted from blood. All receptors come from a human donor in good health.

The chain employs TRBV5-1 and TRBJ2-2, with TRBD1 matching over 10 bases. Germline values: CDR1 SGHRS, CDR2 YFSETQ. This CDR3 is 16 amino acids long. V was pared by 4 bases and J by 2 bases, with 5 bases of the junction left unmatched. Here the CDR3 reads CASSPGQGGNTGELFF. The CDR3 DNA reads TGCGCCAGCAGCCCCGGACAGGGGGGTAACACCGGGGAGCTGTTTTTT.

The chain uses TRBV5-1 and TRBJ2-7; possible D gene TRBD1, 7 bases. The CDR3 length is 14 residues. The germline V gene encodes CDR1 SGHRS and CDR2 YFSETQ. CDR3 loop: CAAATDREAYEQYF. In DNA, the CDR3 is TGCGCAGCAGCAACCGACAGGGAGGCCTACGAGCAGTACTTC.

The CDR3 loop reads CSVVAGGTDTQYF. Here the CDR3 DNA reads TGCAGCGTCGTAGCGGGGGGCACAGATACGCAGTATTTT. The chain uses TRBV29-1 and TRBJ2-3; TRBD2 matches at 9 bases. Germline V gene sequence: CDR1 SQVTM, CDR2 ANQGSEA. With V trimmed by 6 bases and J by 1 base, 2 bases remained unmatched. This CDR3 comprises 13 residues.

The chain links TRBV11-3 to TRBJ2-1; TRBD1 aligns across 8 bases. The CDR3 loop spans 14 amino acids. Trimming at V came to 5 bases and at J to 7 bases, leaving 7 bases not matched to a gene. Germline-derived CDR1 and CDR2 are SGHNT and YENEEA. The CDR3 reads CASSHGQGSNEQFF. The CDR3 DNA sequence: TGTGCCAGCAGCCACGGACAGGGTAGTAATGAGCAGTTCTTC.

The CDR3 is CASMSGGTYEQYF. The CDR3 region has the DNA TGTGCCAGCATGAGCGGGGGGACCTACGAGCAGTACTTC. The rearrangement joins TRBV7-9 to TRBJ2-7; TRBD2 matches at 9 bases. V was pared by 7 bases and J by 2 bases, with 3 bases of the junction left unmatched. The CDR3 length is 13 residues. Per germline, CDR1 SEHNR and CDR2 FQNEAQ (reference sequence).

The J gene is TRBJ2-7, the V gene TRBV6-1; D gene uncertain. This CDR3 contains 13 residues. Germline CDR1 is MNHNS and CDR2 is SASEGT. Trimming took off 10 bases at V and 2 bases at J, with 15 bases between the two ends. The CDR3 loop reads CATWGSFTYEQYF. The CDR3 DNA reads TGTGCCACCTGGGGAAGCTTCACCTACGAGCAGTACTTC.

The V and J genes are TRBV19 and TRBJ2-2; D call uncertain. The ends were cut back, 6 bases at V and 4 bases at J, with 9 bases in the middle. The length of the CDR3 is 13 residues. Germline CDR1 reads LNHDA; CDR2 reads SQIVND (reference sequence). CDR3 in amino acids: CASSQQLTGELFF. For the CDR3, the DNA is TGTGCCAGTAGCCAACAGCTCACCGGGGAGCTGTTTTTT.

The V and J genes are TRBV5-1 and TRBJ2-3, with D uncertain. V shed 1 base and J shed 3 bases, with 12 bases lying between them. The V gene's germline CDR1 is SGHRS and CDR2 YFSETQ. The CDR3 length is 15 residues. The chain's CDR3 is CASSLSGESTDTQYF. The CDR3 DNA follows: TGCGCCAGCAGCTTGTCTGGAGAGTCGACAGATACGCAGTATTTT.

The genes are TRBV4-2 and TRBJ1-5; the match to TRBD1 covers 7 bases. This CDR3 has 16 residues. V was pared by 0 bases and J by 2 bases, with 4 bases of the junction left unmatched. Germline loops: CDR1 LGHNA, CDR2 YNFKEQ. The DNA for the CDR3 is TGTGCCAGCAGCCAAGACGGAGACAGGGGCAATCAGCCCCAGCATTTT. This gives the protein CASSQDGDRGNQPQHF.

This clone is a singleton in its sample. The J gene is TRBJ2-5, the V gene TRBV7-9; D is ambiguous. Germline loops: CDR1 SEHNR, CDR2 FQNEAQ (reference sequence). Deletions cut 4 bases from V and 5 bases from J, with 8 bases between. The CDR3 is 12 amino acids. The CDR3 region is CASSYFGETQYF. In nucleotides, the CDR3 is TGTGCCAGCAGCTACTTCGGGGAGACCCAGTACTTC.

This clone has just one count. The chain joins TRBV30 to TRBJ1-4; D may be TRBD1 (5 bases). The V gene lost 3 bases and the J gene lost 5 bases, with 16 bases spanning the gap. The length of the CDR3 is 15 residues. In germline, CDR1 is GTSNPN, CDR2 SVGIG (reference sequence). CDR3 nucleotide sequence: TGTGCCTGGAGGACTCCCCGCCGGGACAATGAAAAACTGTTTTTT. Translating gives CAWRTPRRDNEKLFF. The complete variable domain, with remaining parts taken from reference TRBV30 and TRBJ1-4, reads SQTIHQWPATLVQPVGSPLSLECTVEGTSNPNLYWYRQAAGRGLQLLFYSVGIGQISSEVPQNLSASRPQDRQFILSSKKLLLSDSGFYLCAWRTPRRDNEKLFFGSGTQLSVL.

CDR3 protein: CASSPTSGSTDTQYF. The CDR3 bases are TGTGCCAGCAGCCCAACTAGCGGGAGCACAGATACGCAGTATTTT. The V and J genes are TRBV7-2 and TRBJ2-3, with 9 bases fitting TRBD2. The CDR3 has 15 amino acids. Per the germline V gene, CDR1 is SGHTA and CDR2 is FQGNSA. Trimming took 5 bases from V and 0 from J; bases not matched to a gene: 3. The complete variable domain, with remaining parts taken from reference TRBV7-2 and TRBJ2-3, reads GAGVSQSPSNKVTEKGKDVELRCDPISGHTALYWYRQSLGQGLEFLIYFQGNSAPDKSGLPSDRFSAERTGGSVSTLTIQRTQQEDSAVYLCASSPTSGSTDTQYFGPGTRLTVL.

On this clone: The same CDR3 can be traced to other DNA sequences in this sample. The genes are TRBV30 and TRBJ1-2; D is uncertain. V dropped 1 base and J dropped 4 bases, with 7 bases sitting between them. CDR3 length: 12 residues. From germline, CDR1 is GTSNPN and CDR2 SVGIG (reference sequence). As DNA, the CDR3 is TGTGCCTGGAGTGGAGTGGGCTATGGCTACACCTTC. Encoded protein: CAWSGVGYGYTF.

The genes are TRBV19 and TRBJ2-2; 7 nucleotides line up with TRBD2. The CDR3 has 16 amino acids. CDR1 LNHDA and CDR2 SQIVND come from the germline V gene (reference sequence). V trimming: 5 bases; J trimming: 8 bases; junction bases outside the gene matches: 14. CDR3 DNA: TGTGCCAGTAGTCCCCAGAAGGGAGGGGCAAGGGGGGAGCTGTTTTTT. This gives the protein CASSPQKGGARGELFF.

The V and J genes are TRBV9 and TRBJ1-4; D call uncertain. Germline V gene lookup returns CDR1 SGDLS and CDR2 YYNGEE. V was trimmed by 0 bases and J by 8 bases, leaving 11 bases between them. The CDR3 is 14 residues long. The CDR3 coding sequence is TGTGCCAGCAGCGTAGCAGTCGGAGAGGAAAAACTGTTTTTT. Residues: CASSVAVGEEKLFF.

The chain couples TRBV7-2 to TRBJ2-7; D is possibly TRBD2 (6 bases). Germline assignment: CDR1 SGHTA and CDR2 FQGNSA. The CDR3 totals 16 residues. Trimming stripped 3 bases from V and 2 bases from J, with 17 bases between. CDR3 region: CASSLGWLALTYEQYF. CDR3 coding DNA: TGTGCCAGCAGCTTGGGGTGGCTAGCGCTTACCTACGAGCAGTACTTC.

This clone was observed a single time. This chain uses TRBV15 with TRBJ1-5, with D possibly matching TRBD1 (6 bases). Trimming stripped 6 bases from V and 3 bases from J, with 18 bases between. The CDR3 runs to 16 residues. Germline CDR1 LNHNV, CDR2 YYDKDF (reference sequence). CDR3 DNA: TGTGCCACCAGTACGCGGGACAACTTGTACAATCAGCCCCAGCATTTT. Its protein is CATSTRDNLYNQPQHF. Filled out from reference TRBV15 and TRBJ1-5, the complete variable domain reads DAMVIQNPRYQVTQFGKPVTLSCSQTLNHNVMYWYQQKSSQAPKLLFHYYDKDFNNEADTPDNFQSRRPNTSFCFLDIRSPGLGDTAMYLCATSTRDNLYNQPQHFGDGTRLSIL.